Each of the 31 T cell receptor beta chains below was sequenced from the same sample in a study of blood T cell repertoires in COVID-19. Assay: immunoSEQ multiplex PCR; the TCRdb copy retains only in-frame clones and omits some. Found here are about 240,000 clones, 86% of them singletons; the top ten hold 3% to 4%. The sample was PBMCs or T cells enriched from blood (not recorded which). These receptors all stem from a woman in her forties with acute COVID-19.

The sample holds one count of this clone. This rearrangement joins TRBV10-3 to TRBJ1-4; D might be TRBD1 (6 bases). Trimming took 2 bases from V and 5 from J, leaving 9 bases between them. The germline V gene encodes CDR1 ENHRY and CDR2 SYGVKD. This CDR3 is built from 14 residues. The CDR3 sequence is CAISEGTQNEKLFF. The CDR3 nucleotides read TGTGCCATCAGTGAGGGGACACAAAATGAAAAACTGTTTTTT.

The V gene is TRBV9, the J gene TRBJ2-3, with 7 bases identical to TRBD1. V gave up 4 bases and J gave up 3 bases; unmatched junction bases: 5. This CDR3 region has 14 residues. Germline loops: CDR1 SGDLS, CDR2 YYNGEE. This CDR3 is CASSRTGWTDTQYF. CDR3 nucleotides: TGTGCCAGCAGCCGGACAGGTTGGACAGATACGCAGTATTTT.

The chain links TRBV6-9 to TRBJ2-2; 12 bases agree with TRBD1. CDR3 length equals 18 residues. Germline CDR1 MNHGY, CDR2 SVAAGI. V was pared by 9 bases and J by 3 bases, with 14 bases of the junction left unmatched. Written as DNA, the CDR3 is TGTGCCAGTAACCAATGGGAGGGACAGGGGGCGGACACCGGGGAGCTGTTTTTT. Translating gives CASNQWEGQGADTGELFF.

The rearrangement joins TRBV14 to TRBJ1-2; no definite D call. Germline V lookup: CDR1 SGHDN, CDR2 FVKESK. V dropped 1 base and J dropped 2 bases, with 8 bases sitting between them. This CDR3 comprises 14 residues. DNA for the CDR3: TGTGCCAGCAGCCAAGCACACCCCAACTATGGCTACACCTTC. Translated: CASSQAHPNYGYTF.

Here the CDR3 reads CASSLFLAGGDTQYF. CDR3 bases: TGTGCCAGCAGTTTATTCCTAGCGGGAGGGGATACGCAGTATTTT. V usage is TRBV27 and J usage is TRBJ2-3; 12 nucleotides align to TRBD2. The CDR3 extends over 15 amino acids. Trimming cost V 1 base and J 6 bases; bases outside gene matches: 2. The germline V gene has CDR1 MNHEY and CDR2 SMNVEV (reference sequence).

The rearrangement joins TRBV11-3 to TRBJ2-1; the match to TRBD1 covers 10 bases. The length of the CDR3 is 16 residues. Germline CDR1 and CDR2: SGHNT and YENEEA. V lost 2 bases to trimming and J lost 4 bases; unmatched junction nucleotides: 5. The CDR3 DNA follows: TGTGCCAGCAGCTTATTCAGGACAGGGGGATACAATGAGCAGTTCTTC. This gives the protein CASSLFRTGGYNEQFF. Complete variable domain (other parts from reference TRBV11-3 and TRBJ2-1): EAGVVQSPRYKIIEKKQPVAFWCNPISGHNTLYWYLQNLGQGPELLIRYENEEAVDDSQLPKDRFSAERLKGVDSTLKIQPAELGDSAVYLCASSLFRTGGYNEQFFGPGTRLTVL.

DNA for the CDR3: TGCAGCGTTCAACAGGCTAAGAACACTGAAGCTTTCTTT. It is translated as CSVQQAKNTEAFF. J is TRBJ1-1 and V is TRBV29-1, with TRBD1 as a possible D gene (5 bases). V was shortened by 5 bases and J by 1 base, with 11 bases between the two germline ends. CDR1 SQVTM and CDR2 ANQGSEA come from the germline V gene. The CDR3 spans 13 residues.

The J gene is TRBJ2-7, the V gene TRBV15; a weak D match, TRBD2 (5 bases). V was cut by 0 bases and J by 1 base, with 13 bases left in between. The CDR3 sequence is 16 residues long. Germline CDR1 is LNHNV and CDR2 is YYDKDF (reference sequence). The CDR3 coding sequence is TGTGCCACCAGCAGAGATATGCCGGGGTTATCCTACGAGCAGTACTTC. It codes for CATSRDMPGLSYEQYF.

The chain couples TRBV6-5 to TRBJ1-1; D ambiguous. With 0 bases removed from V and 0 bases from J, the gap between germline ends came to 5 bases. The CDR3 is 14 amino acids. The germline V gene encodes CDR1 MNHEY and CDR2 SVGAGI. The CDR3 sequence is CASSYSSLNTEAFF. CDR3 in DNA: TGTGCCAGCAGTTACTCCTCCCTGAACACTGAAGCTTTCTTT.

For the CDR3, the DNA is TGTGCCACCAGCAGAGAACTGTCGGGACTAGCGGGATACGAGCAGTACTTC. Amino acids: CATSRELSGLAGYEQYF. The chain employs TRBV15 and TRBJ2-7; 13 bases fit TRBD2. V gave up 0 bases and J gave up 4 bases; unmatched junction bases: 6. The CDR3 length is 17 residues. Germline CDR1 LNHNV, CDR2 YYDKDF (reference sequence).

This chain joins TRBV15 and TRBJ2-2; D remains unclear. From germline, CDR1 is LNHNV and CDR2 YYDKDF (reference sequence). The CDR3 totals 14 residues. V was trimmed by 9 bases and J by 6 bases, leaving 17 bases between them. CDR3 loop: CATGSRTFAGELFF. The CDR3 nucleotides read TGTGCCACGGGTAGCAGAACGTTTGCCGGGGAGCTGTTTTTT.

The chain has TRBV25-1 and TRBJ2-7, with TRBD2 matching over 10 bases. Trimming removed 6 bases from V and 3 bases from J; junction bases left unmatched: 5. From germline, CDR1 is MGHDK and CDR2 SYGVNS. This CDR3 is 14 amino acids long. Here the CDR3 reads CASSPLAGDYEQYF. CDR3 sequence (DNA): TGTGCCAGCAGCCCCCTAGCGGGAGACTACGAGCAGTACTTC.

V usage is TRBV6-5 and J usage is TRBJ1-1; 7 bases line up with TRBD1. This CDR3 spans 15 amino acids. From germline, CDR1 is MNHEY and CDR2 SVGAGI. V trimming: 2 bases; J trimming: 2 bases; junction bases outside the gene matches: 5. The CDR3 protein is CASSYQTGVNTEAFF. In DNA, the CDR3 is TGTGCCAGCAGTTACCAAACAGGGGTCAACACTGAAGCTTTCTTT.

The rearrangement uses TRBV5-1 and TRBJ2-2; 9 bases align to TRBD2. Unmatched junction bases numbered 6, after V lost 3 bases and J lost 3 bases. The germline V gene has CDR1 SGHRS and CDR2 YFSETQ. CDR3 size: 16 residues. The CDR3 loop is CASSSLAGADTGELFF. Written as DNA, the CDR3 is TGCGCCAGCAGCTCCTTAGCGGGGGCGGACACCGGGGAGCTGTTTTTT.

This clone has just one count. V is TRBV30 and J is TRBJ2-5, with 8 bases matching TRBD2. J lost 5 bases, V lost 0 bases, and 5 bases had no gene match. Germline CDR1 is GTSNPN and CDR2 is SVGIG (reference sequence). CDR3 size: 14 residues. CDR3 sequence (DNA): TGTGCCTGGAGTGTAAACGGGAGGGGGGAGACCCAGTACTTC. As protein: CAWSVNGRGETQYF.

The chain couples TRBV29-1 to TRBJ2-1; D is possibly TRBD2 (6 bases). This CDR3 has 14 residues. V dropped 5 bases and J dropped 4 bases, with 15 bases sitting between them. Germline CDR1 reads SQVTM; CDR2 reads ANQGSEA. The CDR3 DNA reads TGCAGCGTTTCGTGGCTAGCGTTATACAATGAGCAGTTCTTC. Residues: CSVSWLALYNEQFF.

This chain links TRBV3-1 (or the pseudogene TRBV3-2) with TRBJ2-2; the D is unclear. The CDR3 length is 14 residues. The V end lost 4 bases, the J end lost 3 bases, and 9 bases lay between the germline ends. Germline CDR1 reads LGHDT; CDR2 reads YNNKEL (reference sequence). The CDR3 DNA reads TGTGCCAGCAGCCCCCGACTGTACACCGGGGAGCTGTTTTTT. As protein: CASSPRLYTGELFF.

The V call is TRBV19, the J call TRBJ1-3, with TRBD1 matching 8 bases. Trimming at V came to 5 bases and at J to 0 bases, leaving 6 bases not matched to a gene. CDR1 LNHDA and CDR2 SQIVND come from the germline V gene (reference sequence). The CDR3 sequence is 16 residues long. In DNA form, the CDR3 reads TGTGCCAGTAGTGGAAGACAGGGGACCTCTGGAAACACCATATATTTT. Protein sequence: CASSGRQGTSGNTIYF.

This clone was counted once. The rearrangement links TRBV6-5 to TRBJ1-5; 9 bases agree with TRBD1. V lost 0 bases, J lost 6 bases, and 3 bases stayed unmatched. The CDR3 totals 15 residues. In germline, CDR1 is MNHEY, CDR2 SVGAGI. CDR3 protein: CASSYSGQGTQPQHF. The CDR3 bases are TGTGCCAGCAGTTACTCCGGACAGGGGACTCAGCCCCAGCATTTT.

The gene calls are TRBV7-2 and TRBJ1-2; weak D call: TRBD1 (5 bases). The V gene lost 5 bases and the J gene lost 5 bases, with 12 bases spanning the gap. The CDR3 covers 13 residues. Germline loops: CDR1 SGHTA, CDR2 FQGNSA. The CDR3 protein is CASSPGDRYGYTF. CDR3 sequence (DNA): TGTGCCAGCAGCCCGGGGGACCGTTATGGCTACACCTTC.

The J gene is TRBJ2-6, the V gene TRBV25-1, with D hard to call. CDR1 is MGHDK, CDR2 SYGVNS, per germline. V was trimmed by 2 bases and J by 0 bases, leaving 8 bases between them. This CDR3 is built from 16 residues. CDR3 in amino acids: CASSEPQISGANVLTF. The DNA for the CDR3 is TGTGCCAGCAGTGAACCCCAGATCTCTGGGGCCAACGTCCTGACTTTC.

In its sample, this clone was seen once. The chain carries TRBV6-1 and TRBJ1-5, with 9 bases matching TRBD1. Trimming at V came to 0 bases and at J to 7 bases, leaving 10 bases not matched to a gene. Germline V gene lookup returns CDR1 MNHNS and CDR2 SASEGT. CDR3 length: 17 residues. For the CDR3, the DNA is TGTGCCAGCAGTGAAGCGCACAGGACAGGGGCTATCCAGCCCCAGCATTTT. This translates into CASSEAHRTGAIQPQHF.

This chain joins TRBV19 and TRBJ1-1; maybe TRBD1 (6 bases). This CDR3 is built from 13 residues. The germline V and J ends were trimmed by 10 bases and 5 bases, with 17 bases remaining between them. Per the germline V gene, CDR1 is LNHDA and CDR2 is SQIVND (reference sequence). The DNA for the CDR3 is TGTGCCACCGTTTCCGCTGACAGGACTGAAGCTTTCTTT. Protein: CATVSADRTEAFF.

This chain links TRBV7-6 with TRBJ2-2; 8 bases are shared with TRBD1. Germline CDR1 SGHVS, CDR2 FNYEAQ. With 3 bases clipped from V and 6 bases from J, the junction kept 0 bases outside the gene matches. The CDR3 has 13 amino acids. CDR3 region: CASSLGQAGELFF. The CDR3 DNA sequence: TGTGCCAGCAGCTTGGGACAGGCCGGGGAGCTGTTTTTT.

This clone was counted a single time. The chain couples TRBV2 to TRBJ1-5, with D maybe TRBD1 (6 bases). The CDR3 runs to 15 residues. The germline V and J ends were trimmed by 7 bases and 7 bases, with 20 bases remaining between them. Germline assignment: CDR1 SNHLY and CDR2 FYNNEI. CDR3 nucleotide sequence: TGTGCCAGCAACCGAGGGTCAGGGGTGGGGCAGCCCCAGCATTTT. Its protein product is CASNRGSGVGQPQHF.

The V and J genes are TRBV3-1 (or the pseudogene TRBV3-2) and TRBJ1-4; D unclear. Trimming left V 1 base short and J 8 bases short, with 11 bases between. Germline V lookup: CDR1 LGHDT, CDR2 YNNKEL (reference sequence). This CDR3 comprises 14 residues. The CDR3 DNA reads as TGTGCCAGCAGCCAAGTCCGCGGTGGGGAAAAACTGTTTTTT. This encodes CASSQVRGGEKLFF.

V usage is TRBV9 and J usage is TRBJ2-2; D is unresolved. The CDR3 runs 15 residues. V was shortened by 0 bases and J by 7 bases, with 13 bases between the two germline ends. CDR1 and CDR2 from the germline V gene are SGDLS and YYNGEE. The CDR3 sequence is CASSVGPSGNGELFF. The CDR3 DNA reads as TGTGCCAGCAGCGTAGGCCCCTCGGGTAACGGGGAGCTGTTTTTT.

This chain links TRBV13 with TRBJ2-7, with D perhaps TRBD2 (6 bases). CDR3 length: 14 residues. Trimming cost V 7 bases and J 3 bases, with 16 bases left between them. Germline loops: CDR1 PRHDT, CDR2 FYEKMQ (reference sequence). DNA of the CDR3: TGTGCCAGCACCCGGACTAACCTTTTCTACGAGCAGTACTTC. Its protein product is CASTRTNLFYEQYF. The complete variable domain, with remaining parts taken from reference TRBV13 and TRBJ2-7, reads AAGVIQSPRHLIKEKRETATLKCYPIPRHDTVYWYQQGPGQDPQFLISFYEKMQSDKGSIPDRFSAQQFSDYHSELNMSSLELGDSALYFCASTRTNLFYEQYFGPGTRLTVT.

The rearrangement joins TRBV19 to TRBJ1-5, with 7 positions matching TRBD1. The CDR3 is made up of 14 amino acids. V lost 9 bases, J lost 4 bases, and 9 bases stayed unmatched. Germline CDR1 and CDR2: LNHDA and SQIVND (reference sequence). The DNA for the CDR3 is TGTGCCAGCAGAAAGACAGGGACGAATCAGCCCCAGCATTTT. The encoded protein is CASRKTGTNQPQHF.

This chain joins TRBV20-1 and TRBJ2-1; 9 bases match TRBD2. The CDR3 totals 14 residues. V shed 3 bases, J shed 4 bases, and the junction held 4 bases outside the gene matches. Germline lookup yields CDR1 DFQATT and CDR2 SNEGSKA (reference sequence). The CDR3 nucleotides are TGCAGTGCTAGTGAGGCGGGAGGGTACAATGAGCAGTTCTTC. Residues: CSASEAGGYNEQFF.

This chain connects TRBV19 to TRBJ2-2; the match to TRBD2 covers 8 bases. This CDR3 has 13 amino acids. V shed 8 bases and J 4 bases; nucleotides not matched to a gene: 3. Germline assignment: CDR1 LNHDA and CDR2 SQIVND (reference sequence). The CDR3 coding sequence is TGTGCCAGTCGGGGGGGCCGCACCGGGGAGCTGTTTTTT. Translating gives CASRGGRTGELFF.